This T cell receptor (beta chain) appears in the sequencing data of a study of cytomegalovirus exposure and HLA in healthy donors. Findings and limits, study-wide: According to a subsequent analysis, TCR clusters from the first cohort were inclined to appear together in the 110 or so validation repertoires. Reported performance of the classifier showed diagnosis of cytomegalovirus status with high specificity and sensitivity. Specific recognition of CMV antigens was confirmed in vitro for a few chains (all CMV-associated).

CDR1 is SNHLY and CDR2 is FYNNEI in the germline V gene. With 2 bases clipped from V and 4 bases from J, the junction kept 4 bases outside the gene matches. This CDR3 is 15 amino acids long. The donors were members of the approximately 120-subject validation cohort (separate from the roughly 670-subject first cohort). This clone was seen just once. What it binds is unknown. TCRdb keeps only in-frame clones here, not all; method: immunoSEQ multiplex PCR. The repertoire holds roughly 300,000 clones, approximately 90% seen once, with around 0.9% in the top ten. The clonotype comes from a woman between 18 and 29 years old in good health and CMV-seronegative. Sequenced material: PBMCs. The J gene is TRBJ2-1, the V gene TRBV2; TRBD1 matches 8 bases. The CDR3, as DNA: TGTGCCAGCAGTGAATTCCGGACAGGGTACAATGAGCAGTTCTTC. Encoded protein: CASSEFRTGYNEQFF.